This TCR beta chain was recovered during a study of cytomegalovirus exposure and HLA in healthy donors (dated by TCRdb to the late 2010s). In terms of the full investigation: An earlier analysis of roughly 610 of the donors reported approximately 300 Gb of sequence data and 117 million unique TCR beta sequences obtained from around 180 million T cells. An early release that covered fewer than 800 HLA-typed donors contained about 300 gigabases of sequencing data and about 93 million unique TCR sequences. Of the 350 to 450 genotyped donors, approximately 81% were placed in the genetic ancestry cluster associated with self-reported Caucasian donors. The study aimed to test whether cataloging public T cell receptors could reveal signatures of past pathogen exposure. Using immunosequencing, the study profiled T cell repertoires from 500 to 800 subjects and related those repertoires to cytomegalovirus serostatus. Along with the approximately 620-subject first cohort, a separate validation cohort of over a hundred different subjects was used. High-throughput TCR immunosequencing, statistical association of individual TCRs with disease status, and machine learning were combined to predict cytomegalovirus infection status. A later analysis re-analyzed previously published TCR beta repertoires from 600 to 850 donors and added high-resolution HLA genotyping to study TCR occurrence patterns. In the later analysis, no new phenotypic data were used to find candidate immune exposures; instead, reliance was placed on TCR beta sequences and their occurrence across donors. An earlier analysis of approximately 580 of the donors used high-throughput TCR beta sequencing to judge whether each TCR beta V gene segment behaved as functional or pseudogenic. Donor age, sex, ethnicity and CMV serostatus were compiled alongside the repertoire data. In a later genetic analysis, genome-wide SNP genotypes for about three fifths of the roughly 670 donors were used, and that subset was treated as a discovery cohort. All discovery cohort repertoires had been generated on a single sequencing platform. Both class I and class II loci were covered by HLA typing, at four-digit resolution. Typing coverage differed by locus: A, B, C, DRB1 and DQB1 were typed in roughly 620-640 donors, DQA1 in about 560, DPA1 in some 570, and DPB1 in around 440. A few DR-DQ haplotypes were handled as single units for association and clustering because linkage in the cohort was strong. Among a few hundred genotyped donors of the cohort, an average of about 240,000 unique TCR beta nucleotide sequences were sequenced per donor, about a sixth of them non-productive.

Preparation of the library involved the immunoSEQ multiplex PCR assay. A mixture of 60 forward primers for TCR Vbeta segments and 13 reverse primers for TCR Jbeta segments was used in the multiplex PCR. A multiplex PCR assay on genomic DNA amplified the CDR3 region of rearranged TCR beta genes. The amplified TCR beta libraries were sequenced on the Illumina HiSeq System as 87-base-pair reads. The published analysis was carried out like this. Across the 700 or so repertoires, a later analysis counted 60 million to 90 million unique TCR beta chains, roughly 11 million of which were shared by at least two donors. To remove PCR and sequencing errors, raw reads were error-corrected and collapsed into unique sequences using a nearest-neighbor algorithm that merged closely related sequences. CDR3 sequences were aligned to IMGT reference sequences to assign V, D and J gene segments. Each retained sequence needed at least a six-nucleotide match to both a V gene segment and a J gene segment. Rearrangements were called productive when the CDR3 lacked stop codons and stayed in frame with V and J; all others were non-productive. CDR3 was defined by IMGT convention, running from the second conserved V-encoded cysteine to the conserved J-encoded phenylalanine. The earlier analysis of 500 to 600 of the donors excluded sequences that lacked an unambiguous match to a single V gene segment. An earlier analysis of a few hundred of the donors classified V segments as functional when productive rearrangements were above 56.7% and as segregating when the standard deviation between donors was above 5%. A statistical classification framework was developed to diagnose cytomegalovirus status using the catalog of TCR beta chain sequences. V and J gene assignment, in a later analysis, came from comparing TCR nucleotide sequences with IMGT/GENE-DB human TR gene sequences. Using the TCRdist pipeline, a later analysis assigned CDR3 sequences along with most-parsimonious VDJ recombination scenarios. In a later analysis, every TCR beta chain was defined by the combination of its CDR3 amino acid sequence and its V-gene family, and reads without a unique V-gene family were dropped. In a later analysis, a few hundred highly shared, low-generation-probability nucleotide sequences were removed to address suspected cross-contamination and a sequencing artifact. A later analysis calculated a clonal expansion index for each public chain from normalized within-repertoire ranks of inferred template counts. A later analysis computed generation probabilities with a VDJ recombination model fitted to out-of-frame rearrangements, and checked the results against IGoR. In a later analysis, TCR-TCR, TCR-HLA and TCR-CMV co-occurrence was scored with hypergeometric tests, and a repertoire-size bias correction was applied to TCR pairs. False discovery rates were estimated in a later analysis by permuting HLA or CMV assignments 20 times. A later analysis grouped co-occurring TCRs with DBSCAN, adding TCRdist sequence similarity when clustering within HLA-allele-positive subsets. Repertoires with fewer than 30,000 or more than 120,000 public chains, plus five repertoires with anomalous nucleotide sharing, were excluded from co-occurrence clustering. The clones in this table, taken by TCRdb from immuneACCESS, are in-frame only. Not every clone is retained; where verified, under half of the shortfall comes from an unresolved V gene, and the cause of the rest is unknown. V and J calls and clone size follow that table, whereas D and trimming were derived from the DNA. In all, the sample holds about 150,000 clones, and roughly 90% of those were seen once. Clones ranked in the top ten supply under 2% of the sample.

The germline V gene provides CDR1 KGHSY and CDR2 FQNENV. The CDR3 sequence holds 13 residues, the cysteine and phenylalanine included. Just the 39-base CDR3 DNA is kept, in frame starting at base 1. At the junction V is shortened by 2 bases and J by 7 bases, with 11 bases in between. The paper's findings and limits, for the study overall: Assigning TCR associations to individual alleles was difficult when HLA alleles, especially DR and DQ, strongly co-occurred. In vitro tests confirmed that a few of the cytomegalovirus-associated TCR beta chains recognize cytomegalovirus antigens. A further reported finding was that TCR beta sequences accurately predicted the HLA-A and HLA-B alleles for most subjects in the first cohort. In a later analysis, most CMV-associated TCR beta chains were found to appear HLA-restricted, with HLA associations seemingly driven largely by CMV exposure. According to a later analysis, TCR association rates differed among HLA loci, with DRB1 alleles showing the most associated TCRs and HLA-C alleles showing the fewest. A later genetic analysis associated a missense DCLRE1C variant with V-gene and J-gene trimming of TCR beta chains, and an independent cohort replicated the association. Seventeen rarely observed V segments, including chromosome 9 orphons, were excluded from the earlier analysis of approximately 500 of the donors because counts were too low. The study gave a list of under 200 TCR beta chains associated with cytomegalovirus. A later genetic analysis reported fewer N-insertions in productive TCRs among donors in an Asian-associated ancestry cluster than the approximately 670-donor mean. Because the 87-base-pair reads could not distinguish some IMGT-functional V segments, including TRBV6-2 and TRBV6-3, those segments were excluded. Most TCR sequences were observed very rarely across donors, whereas some public TCRs were present in many individuals. Only TCR beta chains were sequenced in this cohort, and the absence of alpha or paired-chain data limited detectable features. The only immune exposure information available for the cohort was CMV serostatus. Linkage disequilibrium might explain the correlated functional status among segregating V segments, but an unknown experimental factor could not be excluded. The authors suggested that the approach could potentially be extended to other disease states and immunological phenotypes. Sequencing depth was assumed to be roughly uniform across donors in the presence/absence analyses, though that assumption may not hold. In both the original and validation cohorts, the classifier was reported to diagnose cytomegalovirus status with high specificity and sensitivity. In a later analysis, HLA-associated TCR beta chains showed more clonal expansion and lower generation probabilities than non-associated chains that were equally common. Because HLA typing was missing for some donors at each locus, association tests included only the typed subset. In an earlier analysis of fewer than 700 of the donors, most TCR beta V segments appeared in productive rearrangements about 87% or about 30% of the time, broadly matching IMGT annotations. Several of the top co-occurrence clusters appeared to be linked to parvovirus B19, influenza, CMV and Epstein-Barr virus, according to a later analysis. A cluster of highly shared sequence variants was judged likely to be a technical artifact of the sequencing pipeline. In a later analysis, 15,000 to 20,000 TCR beta sequences were associated with specific HLA alleles at a false discovery rate of 0.05.

In total, about 650 healthy bone marrow donors made up the cohort. All cohort members were sampled while nominally healthy, although unrecorded immune exposures were likely present. The donor tested CMV seronegative, placing the donor among the 350 or so seronegative members of the cohort. Each donor provided a peripheral blood sample, and peripheral blood mononuclear cells were used for TCR beta sequencing. The Qiagen DNeasy Blood Extraction Kit was used to extract genomic DNA from the blood cell samples. This clone turned up a few times. No cognate antigen has been identified for it. No much larger clone is present one base from it, and per-base qualities are unavailable.

The source of this sequence is a woman between 18 and 30 years old in good health and CMV-seronegative. In this chain, TRBV16 is recombined with TRBJ1-1; perhaps TRBD1 is the D gene, with 6 bases matching. Input material: PBMCs. The nucleotide sequence is given as TGTGCCAGCAGCCAAAGGGGGGGGAGTGAAGCTTTCTTT. This encodes CASSQRGGSEAFF.